The 2 T cell receptor beta chains listed next were all sequenced from one sample in a study of blood T cell repertoires in COVID-19. TCRdb keeps only in-frame clones here, not all; method: immunoSEQ multiplex PCR. This table has under 80,000 clones, approximately 89% appearing once. What was sequenced was peripheral blood. All receptors derive from a man between 60 and 70 years old with acute or convalescent COVID-19.

V is TRBV3-1 (or the pseudogene TRBV3-2) and J is TRBJ1-1; 7 nucleotides align to TRBD1. Germline loops: CDR1 LGHDT, CDR2 YNNKEL (reference sequence). The length of the CDR3 is 15 residues. The J segment lost 1 base and the V segment lost 4 bases, leaving 6 bases of the junction unmatched. The CDR3 sequence is CASSLSGTANTEAFF. DNA of the CDR3: TGTGCCAGCAGCCTATCCGGGACAGCGAACACTGAAGCTTTCTTT.

This clone showed up just once. CDR3 DNA: TGTGCCAGTCAGGGCGGGGGTAATTCACCCCTCCACTTT. It yields the protein CASQGGGNSPLHF. The chain recombines TRBV18 with TRBJ1-6; tentatively, D is TRBD1 (5 bases). V dropped 9 bases and J dropped 6 bases, with 12 bases sitting between them. The CDR3 consists of 13 residues. Germline assignment: CDR1 KGHSH and CDR2 LQKENI.